This T cell receptor (beta chain) was recorded in a study of T-cell memory formation after mild COVID-19. Across the study: Largely donor-specific TCR clusters were found.

Amplification by 5'RACE using constant-segment primers produced TCR alpha and TCR beta cDNA libraries that carried sample barcodes and UMIs. One entry per CDR3 protein results from TCRdb running MiXCR on the 5' RACE reads. Among approximately 100,000 distinct CDR3 sequences listed, about 17% were seen once. Looked up from germline, CDR1 is DFQATT and CDR2 is SNEGSKA (reference sequence). V lost 2 bases and J 0 bases, leaving 10 bases between the germline ends. The CDR3 runs 15 residues. The chain has TRBV20-1 and TRBJ2-2; D perhaps matches TRBD1 (6 bases). Sequencing was carried out using PBMCs or a T cell subset sorted from them (not recorded which). The receptor was derived from an adult woman who had mild COVID-19 (a few samples of this study predate the infection). Cell type and time point are not known. The CDR3 nucleotides are TGCAGTGCTAGACGGACAGATACGAACACCGGGGAGCTGTTTTTT. It encodes CSARRTDTNTGELFF.